Listed below are T cell receptor beta chains from one sample, sequenced in a study of T cell changes during pregnancy in multiple sclerosis. Data came from immunoSEQ multiplex PCR; TCRdb stores just in-frame clones and leaves some out. The sample carries tens of thousands of clones, roughly nine tenths recorded once. Sample: peripheral blood, taken before pregnancy. The receptors stem from a female donor with multiple sclerosis, enrolled in a pregnancy study. CDR3s include the opening cysteine and the closing phenylalanine or tryptophan. The D gene is left open where the match is weak. A clone size is listed for some rows: how often the clone was seen (once, few, many), or a class if it is expanded.

TRBJ1-1	-	TRBV19	TRBD1	TGTGCCAGTAGCGACAGGACAGGGAGGTACACTGAAGCTTTCTTT	CASSDRTGRYTEAFF
TRBJ1-4	-	TRBV10-3	-	TGTGCCATCAGTGAGAGGCAGGCCGAAAAACTGTTTTTT	CAISERQAEKLFF
TRBJ1-1	-	TRBV30	-	TGTGCCTGGAGAGACAGGCAGAACACTGAAGCTTTCTTT	CAWRDRQNTEAFF
TRBJ2-7	-	TRBV6-5	TRBD1	TGTGCCAGCAGTTACGACAGGGGTATCTACGAGCAGTACTTC	CASSYDRGIYEQYF
TRBJ2-3	-	TRBV9	TRBD2	TGTGCCAGCAGCCTCCGGACTAGCGGGGGCACAGATACGCAGTATTTT	CASSLRTSGGTDTQYF
TRBJ1-1	-	TRBV19	TRBD1	TGTGCCAGTAACCCGGACAGGACGAACACTGAAGCTTTCTTT	CASNPDRTNTEAFF
TRBJ2-5	-	TRBV19	-	TGTGCCAGTAGTGAGGGCCCGCGAGAGACCCAGTACTTC	CASSEGPRETQYF
TRBJ2-5	-	TRBV10-3	TRBD2	TGTGCCATCAGTGAGTCCGGACTAGCGGAAGAGACCCAGTACTTC	CAISESGLAEETQYF
TRBJ1-3	-	TRBV5-3	TRBD1	TGTGCCAGAAGCTCCGGGACAGGGGGCGCGAATACTGGAAACACCATATATTTT	CARSSGTGGANTGNTIYF
TRBJ1-1	-	TRBV18	-	TGTGCCAGCTCAGAGACAGCCACCTTCGAAGCTTTCTTT	CASSETATFEAFF
TRBJ1-2	once	TRBV9	-	TGTGCCAGCAGCGTAGCCGGCTATGGCTACACCTTC	CASSVAGYGYTF
TRBJ2-1	-	TRBV18	TRBD2	TGTGCCAGCTCACCGCTAGCGGGGGTGGCCATTGGGAATGAGCAGTTCTTC	CASSPLAGVAIGNEQFF
TRBJ1-6	-	TRBV5-6	-	TGTGCCAGCAGCTTGGCGGGAAATTCACCCCTCCACTTT	CASSLAGNSPLHF
TRBJ2-7	-	TRBV19	-	TGTGCCAGTAGTAGTTCCTTCTACGAGCAGTACTTC	CASSSSFYEQYF
TRBJ1-2	-	TRBV14	-	TGTGCCAGCAGCCGAAATTTCTTCGGGGGCTACACCTTC	CASSRNFFGGYTF
TRBJ2-2	-	TRBV5-6	-	TGTGCCAGCAGCTTGGTCCCCGCGAACACCGGGGAGCTGTTTTTT	CASSLVPANTGELFF
TRBJ2-7	-	TRBV7-9	TRBD1	TGTGCCAGCAACCTAGACAGGGGGCCCTACGAGCAGTACTTC	CASNLDRGPYEQYF